This T cell receptor (beta chain) was sequenced during a study of PD-1 blockade in classical Hodgkin lymphoma. Study-level points and caveats: Lower baseline TCR diversity marked trial partial responders and progressors.

As to this clone: Its antigen is unknown.

TCRdb's table, derived via immunoSEQ multiplex PCR, lists solely in-frame clones and lacks some. The table lists 45,000 to 60,000 clones, roughly three quarters of them singletons. Germline CDR1 is SGHDN and CDR2 is FVKESK. CDR3 size: 15 residues. Between the trimmed V and J ends, which lost 5 bases and 1 base, there was a span of 13 bases. Time point here: cycle 4 day 1 (C4D1), after about 6 weeks of nivolumab. Each and every patient relapsed after autologous stem cell transplantation, and patients got differing brentuximab vedotin exposure. This material consisted of peripheral blood mononuclear cells (PBMCs), taken before the fourth cycle of nivolumab. This TCR derives from a human donor with classical Hodgkin lymphoma. V usage is TRBV14 and J usage is TRBJ2-3; D may correspond to TRBD1 or TRBD2 (5 bases each). CDR3 amino acids: CASSLQRGGTDTQYF. The CDR3 DNA sequence: TGTGCCAGCAGCTTACAGAGGGGAGGCACAGATACGCAGTATTTT.